Following are 9 T cell receptor beta chains from one sample sequenced in a study of blood T cell repertoires in COVID-19. Assay: immunoSEQ multiplex PCR; the TCRdb copy retains only in-frame clones and omits some. In the table there are tens of thousands of clones, more than 70% of which are singletons. The sample taken for sequencing was peripheral blood. The receptor set was obtained from a man between 65 and 85 years old with acute or convalescent COVID-19.

V gene TRBV27 combines with J gene TRBJ2-7; TRBD2 might be the D (5 bases). CDR3 length: 14 residues. V was clipped by 3 bases and J by 4 bases, with 13 bases between them. CDR1 is MNHEY and CDR2 is SMNVEV in the germline V gene (reference sequence). In nucleotides, the CDR3 is TGTGCCAGCAGTTTTGAGAGCGGTCCTTACGAGCAGTACTTC. Encoded protein: CASSFESGPYEQYF.

The chain combines TRBV5-1 with TRBJ2-2, with no clear D. Trimming removed 2 bases from V and 7 bases from J, with 12 bases in between. Germline V gene sequence: CDR1 SGHRS, CDR2 YFSETQ. The CDR3 contains 14 residues. CDR3 in DNA: TGCGCCAGCAGCTTTTCTCTTGAGCTCGGGGAGCTGTTTTTT. Encoded protein: CASSFSLELGELFF.

This chain connects TRBV7-8 to TRBJ1-6, with TRBD1 matching 7 bases. V trimming: 3 bases; J trimming: 8 bases; junction bases outside the gene matches: 4. The germline CDR1 and CDR2 sequences are SGHVS and FQNEAQ. This CDR3 spans 14 amino acids. For the CDR3, the DNA is TGTGCCAGCAGCTTTGACAGGGCCGATTCACCCCTCCACTTT. Its translation is CASSFDRADSPLHF.

CDR3 protein: CASSRTAQETQYF. The DNA of the CDR3 is TGTGCCAGCAGTAGGACAGCGCAAGAGACCCAGTACTTC. The V call is TRBV5-4, the J call TRBJ2-5, with TRBD1 as a possible D gene (6 bases). CDR1 and CDR2 from the germline V gene are SGHNT and YYREEE (reference sequence). The CDR3 consists of 13 residues. V shed 5 bases and J shed 2 bases, with 10 bases lying between them.

This rearrangement joins TRBV4-2 to TRBJ1-4; 7 bases agree with TRBD1. After removal of 4 bases from V and 8 bases from J, the junction contained 10 bases not matched to a gene. The germline CDR1 and CDR2 sequences are LGHNA and YNFKEQ. There are 15 residues in the CDR3. DNA for the CDR3: TGTGCCAGCAGCCTCTATGACAGGGAGGTCGAAAAACTGTTTTTT. This sequence encodes CASSLYDREVEKLFF.

This clone was seen just once. The chain couples TRBV15 to TRBJ2-7; tentative D call: TRBD2 (6 bases). CDR3 length: 16 residues. Germline loops: CDR1 LNHNV, CDR2 YYDKDF (reference sequence). V was trimmed by 4 bases and J by 0 bases, leaving 16 bases between them. CDR3: CATSMGLQLSSYEQYF. CDR3 sequence (DNA): TGTGCCACCAGCATGGGACTCCAACTGAGCTCCTACGAGCAGTACTTC.

The chain has TRBV15 and TRBJ2-7; TRBD1 matches at 11 bases. The CDR3 covers 15 residues. Germline V gene sequence: CDR1 LNHNV, CDR2 YYDKDF (reference sequence). Trimming at V came to 9 bases and at J to 5 bases, leaving 12 bases not matched to a gene. The CDR3 DNA reads TGTGCCACGAGCGCTGGGGGACAGGGGGTTGACGAGCAGTACTTC. Amino acids: CATSAGGQGVDEQYF.

This chain links TRBV7-2 with TRBJ2-4; 9 bases are shared with TRBD1. The V gene's germline CDR1 is SGHTA and CDR2 FQGNSA. Trimming cost V 4 bases and J 8 bases; bases outside gene matches: 6. The CDR3 extends over 14 amino acids. The CDR3 loop is CASSSGQGRDIQYF. The CDR3, as DNA: TGTGCCAGCAGCTCAGGACAGGGGAGAGACATTCAGTACTTC.

The chain recombines TRBV7-2 with TRBJ1-1; D perhaps matches TRBD1 (5 bases). Trimming cost V 2 bases and J 0 bases, with 7 bases left between them. The CDR3 runs to 14 residues. The germline V gene has CDR1 SGHTA and CDR2 FQGNSA. The CDR3 loop reads CASSLSRVNTEAFF. The CDR3 DNA reads TGTGCCAGCAGCTTAAGCAGGGTGAACACTGAAGCTTTCTTT.